The present T cell receptor beta chain was sequenced within a study of cytomegalovirus exposure and HLA in healthy donors. Study-wide results and limits: With high specificity and sensitivity, the classifier reportedly diagnosed cytomegalovirus status. The authors judged a highly shared variant cluster likely a sequencing artifact. Equally common other TCR beta chains were less clonally expanded than HLA-associated ones, a later analysis found.

Points on this clone: Its antigen is unidentified.

With 2 bases clipped from V and 7 bases from J, the junction kept 9 bases outside the gene matches. The germline gives CDR1 SGHVS, CDR2 FNYEAQ. The CDR3 is 15 residues long. The PCR employed 60 Vbeta primers together with 13 Jbeta primers. Original processing notes: As a later analysis found, there were around 86 million unique TCR beta chains, of which roughly 11 million were shared. Sequencing used immunoSEQ multiplex PCR; TCRdb keeps in-frame clones, though not all of them. The V and J calls and the clone size are those of that table, but D and trimming were determined from the DNA. The table lists some 160,000 clones, approximately 80% of them singletons.

The sequence was collected from a male donor in good health and CMV-seropositive. Specimen: PBMCs. The chain carries TRBV7-6 and TRBJ1-2; 8 bases map to TRBD1. CDR3 DNA: TGTGCCAGCAGCTTAAACCAGGACAGGGTGGGTGGCTACACCTTC. Translating gives CASSLNQDRVGGYTF.